Reported below is one TCR beta chain. Its antigen is not known. The data stem from a study of cytomegalovirus exposure and HLA in healthy donors. Primers: 60 Vbeta forward and 13 Jbeta reverse. Generated by immunoSEQ multiplex PCR, the TCRdb table keeps only in-frame clones and is missing some. The sample consists of some 150,000 clones, under 80% of them appearing once. General study points: A missense variant in DCLRE1C was later tied to TCR beta V- and J-gene trimming.

The length of the CDR3 is 16 residues. Germline CDR1 SGHDT, CDR2 YYEEEE. V lost 2 bases and J lost 5, with 19 bases in between. Sequencing was carried out using PBMCs. The TCR originated in a man aged 35 to 55 in good health and CMV-seronegative. The chain carries TRBV5-6 and TRBJ1-2, with D perhaps TRBD1 (5 bases). CDR3 in amino acids: CASSLLIQTAGYGYTF. The CDR3 nucleotides read TGTGCCAGCAGCTTACTAATACAGACGGCAGGGTATGGCTACACCTTC. Drawing the rest from reference TRBV5-6 and TRBJ1-2, the complete variable domain is DAGVTQSPTHLIKTRGQQVTLRCSPKSGHDTVSWYQQALGQGPQFIFQYYEEEERQRGNFPDRFSGHQFPNYSSELNVNALLLGDSALYLCASSLLIQTAGYGYTFGSGTRLTVV.